The next 21 T cell receptor beta chains were all read from a single sample in a study of T cells expressing NK-cell markers. TCRdb reprocessed the 5' RACE reads, keeping one entry per CDR3 protein, no DNA. This repertoire includes 440,000 or so distinct CDR3 sequences. Sequenced: blood T cells: a sorted CD56 or NKG2C T cell subset, CD4+ or CD8+ T cells, or bulk PBMC T cells (not recorded which). These receptors were collected from a woman aged 18 to 69 in good health.

The genes are TRBV3-1 and TRBJ1-5. This CDR3 has 15 residues. Looked up from germline, CDR1 is LGHDT and CDR2 is YNNKEL (reference sequence). The CDR3 protein is CASSQGWQGRQPQHF.

The genes are TRBV20-1 and TRBJ1-4; TCRdb outputs TRBD1, but without DNA this stays unchecked. This CDR3 is 14 amino acids long. CDR1 DFQATT and CDR2 SNEGSKA come from the germline V gene (reference sequence). The CDR3: CSATYRDRAEKLFF.

CDR3 loop: CASSFFGTSGSGFTGELFF. V is TRBV6-5 and J is TRBJ2-2; TCRdb picks TRBD2, but there is no DNA to check that call. This CDR3 is 19 amino acids long. CDR1 is MNHEY, CDR2 SVGAGI, per germline.

The J gene is TRBJ2-2, the V gene TRBV4-3. This CDR3 is built from 15 residues. Germline assignment: CDR1 LGHNA and CDR2 YSLEER. The CDR3 sequence is CASSQDPQPTGELFF.

CDR3 region: CSASKTSTYEQYF. The chain combines TRBV20-1 with TRBJ2-7. CDR1 is DFQATT and CDR2 is SNEGSKA in the germline V gene (reference sequence). The CDR3 is 13 amino acids.

The chain uses TRBV19 and TRBJ2-5; the D call of TRBD2 rests on TCRdb alone, since no DNA is present to check it. CDR1 and CDR2 from the germline V gene are LNHDA and SQIVND (reference sequence). The length of the CDR3 is 14 residues. CDR3: CASSMAGGQETQYF.

This chain uses TRBV14 with TRBJ2-2. The CDR3 loop spans 15 amino acids. In germline, CDR1 is SGHDN, CDR2 FVKESK. The chain's CDR3 is CASSQLSVVTGELFF. Full variable domain (missing parts from reference TRBV14 and TRBJ2-2): EAGVTQFPSHSVIEKGQTVTLRCDPISGHDNLYWYRRVMGKEIKFLLHFVKESKQDESGMPNNRFLAERTGGTYSTLKVQPAELEDSGVYFCASSQLSVVTGELFFGEGSRLTVL.

The V gene is TRBV20-1, the J gene TRBJ2-3; TCRdb gives TRBD2 as the D gene, but with no DNA this cannot be confirmed. Germline V gene lookup returns CDR1 DFQATT and CDR2 SNEGSKA (reference sequence). The CDR3 length is 15 residues. CDR3 sequence reads: CSAFHSGGAIDTQYF.

V gene TRBV5-6 combines with J gene TRBJ1-1; lacking DNA, the TRBD1 call made by TCRdb goes unchecked. The CDR3 length is 15 residues. Germline V gene sequence: CDR1 SGHDT, CDR2 YYEEEE. This CDR3 reads CASSQSPGGYTEAFF.

The gene calls are TRBV12-3 or TRBV12-4 and TRBJ2-5. The length of the CDR3 is 12 residues. This CDR3 is CASSNTQETQYF.

The rearrangement joins TRBV5-6 to TRBJ1-6. Germline V lookup: CDR1 SGHDT, CDR2 YYEEEE. The CDR3 runs to 15 residues. CDR3 sequence reads: CASSLGYDNNSPLHF. Using reference TRBV5-6 and TRBJ1-6 for the parts outside the CDR3, the full variable domain is DAGVTQSPTHLIKTRGQQVTLRCSPKSGHDTVSWYQQALGQGPQFIFQYYEEEERQRGNFPDRFSGHQFPNYSSELNVNALLLGDSALYLCASSLGYDNNSPLHFGNGTRLTVT.

The rearrangement uses TRBV27 and TRBJ2-1; absent DNA, TCRdb's TRBD1 call cannot be checked. Germline values: CDR1 MNHEY, CDR2 SMNVEV (reference sequence). This CDR3 comprises 16 residues. The CDR3 sequence is CASSLRGQGVGNEQFF.

The J gene is TRBJ2-3, the V gene TRBV7-2. Per germline, CDR1 SGHTA and CDR2 FQGNSA. The CDR3 totals 14 residues. CDR3 loop: CASSLGRRTDTQYF.

V and J are TRBV27 and TRBJ1-5. Germline V CDR1 and CDR2: MNHEY, SMNVEV (reference sequence). The CDR3 loop spans 14 amino acids. CDR3 loop: CASSLGGDNQPQHF.

The genes are TRBV5-1 and TRBJ2-5; there is no DNA to check the TCRdb D call of TRBD1. This CDR3 comprises 14 residues. Germline-derived CDR1 and CDR2 are SGHRS and YFSETQ. CDR3 protein: CASSMSSGGETQYF.

The rearrangement links TRBV5-6 to TRBJ2-3. This CDR3 spans 14 amino acids. Germline V lookup: CDR1 SGHDT, CDR2 YYEEEE. The CDR3 sequence is CASSWDRDTDTQYF.

The rearrangement uses TRBV20-1 and TRBJ2-3; the TRBD2 assignment by TCRdb is unverifiable without DNA. From germline, CDR1 is DFQATT and CDR2 SNEGSKA (reference sequence). The CDR3 has 14 amino acids. CDR3 in amino acids: CSAQEGKRTDTQYF.

This rearrangement joins TRBV20-1 to TRBJ2-5; with no DNA, the TCRdb D assignment of TRBD2 cannot be verified. The germline gives CDR1 DFQATT, CDR2 SNEGSKA (reference sequence). This CDR3 comprises 17 residues. The CDR3 loop is CSAPLGLAGGLGETQYF.

The genes are TRBV12-3 or TRBV12-4 and TRBJ2-3; the TCRdb D gene call, TRBD2, has no DNA to confirm it. The CDR3 covers 13 residues. CDR3 sequence reads: CASQGLGIYTQYF.

The rearrangement uses TRBV27 and TRBJ2-7; lacking DNA, the TRBD1 call made by TCRdb goes unchecked. The germline CDR1 and CDR2 sequences are MNHEY and SMNVEV (reference sequence). The CDR3 is 16 residues long. CDR3 sequence: CASSPGRRGFENEQYF.

The genes are TRBV4-1 and TRBJ2-3; TCRdb returns TRBD2, unconfirmable since there is no DNA. From germline, CDR1 is MGHRA and CDR2 YSYEKL. The CDR3 extends over 14 amino acids. The CDR3 sequence is CASRLAGVGDTQYF.